This TCR beta chain was captured in a study of blood T cell repertoires in COVID-19. Looking at the study overall: Acute and convalescent COVID-19 samples came from the United States, Italy and Spain. The cDNA or gDNA used as material had been derived from T cells, B-cell-depleted T cells, or PBMCs.

In the study's own analysis: How many nucleated cells were present was estimated from reference gene primer amplification. TCRdb's copy holds only in-frame clones and misses some; the assay was immunoSEQ multiplex PCR. Clonal size and the V and J genes are those of that table, whereas D and trimming came from the DNA. Of 250,000 to 300,000 clones listed, over 80% are singletons. What was sequenced was peripheral blood. The sequence derives from a woman aged 40 to 55 with acute or convalescent COVID-19.

In DNA, the CDR3 is TGTGCCAGCAGCCCCGGGCGGGGGGGCTTCGACAATGAGCAGTTCTTC. Translation: CASSPGRGGFDNEQFF. V and J are TRBV6-2 or TRBV6-3 and TRBJ2-1; 9 nucleotides line up with TRBD2. The CDR3 consists of 16 residues. J lost 5 bases, V lost 6 bases, and 11 bases had no gene match. Germline CDR1 reads MNHEY; CDR2 reads SVGEGT.